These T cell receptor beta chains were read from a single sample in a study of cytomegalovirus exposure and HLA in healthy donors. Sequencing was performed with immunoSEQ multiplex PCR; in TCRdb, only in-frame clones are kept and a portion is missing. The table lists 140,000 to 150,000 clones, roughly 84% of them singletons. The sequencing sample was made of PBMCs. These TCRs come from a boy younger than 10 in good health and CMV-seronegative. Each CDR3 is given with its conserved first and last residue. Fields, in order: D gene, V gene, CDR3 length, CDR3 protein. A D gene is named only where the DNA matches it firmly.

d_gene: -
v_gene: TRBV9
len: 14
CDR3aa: CASSPRTRDEKLFF

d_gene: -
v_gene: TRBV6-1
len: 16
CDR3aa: CASSVLQGTGRNTIYF

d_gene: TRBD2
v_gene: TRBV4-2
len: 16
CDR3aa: CASSQGAGGPTDTQYF

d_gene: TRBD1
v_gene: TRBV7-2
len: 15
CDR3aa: CASSSRQGISYEQYF

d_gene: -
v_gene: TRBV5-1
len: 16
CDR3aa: CASSLEGRLRERPLHF

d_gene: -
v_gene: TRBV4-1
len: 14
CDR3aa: CASRQGQNTGELFF

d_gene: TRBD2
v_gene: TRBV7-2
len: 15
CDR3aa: CASTRGGGGQETQYF

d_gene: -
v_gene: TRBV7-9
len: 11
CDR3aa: CASSSKETQYF

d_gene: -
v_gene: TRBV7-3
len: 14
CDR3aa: CASSLTGDVYEQYF

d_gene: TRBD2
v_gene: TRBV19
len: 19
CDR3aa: CASKSRLAGVFSRDGELFF

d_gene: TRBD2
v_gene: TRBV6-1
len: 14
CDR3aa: CASRRDSGSDEQYF

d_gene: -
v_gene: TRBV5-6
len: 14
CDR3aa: CASSSRRRNEKLFF

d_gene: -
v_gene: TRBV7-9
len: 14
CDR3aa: CSWDGTSGSYEQYF

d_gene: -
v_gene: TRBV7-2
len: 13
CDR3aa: CASSLQGFVEAFF

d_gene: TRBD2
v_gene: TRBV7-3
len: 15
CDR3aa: CASSASGGAPNEQFF

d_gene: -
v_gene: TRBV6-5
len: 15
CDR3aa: CASSYYYQQSHEQYF

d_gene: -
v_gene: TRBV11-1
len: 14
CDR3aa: CASSLVGGDTEAFF

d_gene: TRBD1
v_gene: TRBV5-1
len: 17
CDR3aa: CASSISTLGQVAYEQYF

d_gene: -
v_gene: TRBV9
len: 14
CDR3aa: CASSVDWPSNEQFF

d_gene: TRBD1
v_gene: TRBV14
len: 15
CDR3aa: CASSRQGALNSPLHF

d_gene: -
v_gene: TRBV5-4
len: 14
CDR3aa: CASSLDREIPEAFF

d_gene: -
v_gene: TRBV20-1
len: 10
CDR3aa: CSADSNEQFF

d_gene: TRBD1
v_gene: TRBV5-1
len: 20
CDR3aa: CASSLGAGAGGLVGRNTIYF

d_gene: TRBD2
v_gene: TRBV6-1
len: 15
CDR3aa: CASSATGGPTDTQYF

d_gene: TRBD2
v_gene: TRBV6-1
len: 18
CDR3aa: CASSDGTSGGARTDTQYF

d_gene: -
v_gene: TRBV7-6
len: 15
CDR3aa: CASTPDPAAGTEAFF

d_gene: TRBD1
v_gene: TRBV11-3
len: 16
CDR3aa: CASSPLETGGKYEQYF

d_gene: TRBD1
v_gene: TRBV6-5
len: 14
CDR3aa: CASSLAPGGSGYTF

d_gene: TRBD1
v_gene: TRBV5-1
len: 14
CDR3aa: CASSSGTGFYGYTF

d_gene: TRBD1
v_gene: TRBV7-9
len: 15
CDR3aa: CASSSGQGGGTEAFF

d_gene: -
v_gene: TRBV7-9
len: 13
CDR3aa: CASSLDSHSPLHF

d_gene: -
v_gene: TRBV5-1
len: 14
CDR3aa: CASSLAGTNTEAFF

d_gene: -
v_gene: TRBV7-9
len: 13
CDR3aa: CASRVSHSYEQYF

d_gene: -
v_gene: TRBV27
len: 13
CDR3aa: CASSGGGNYGYTF

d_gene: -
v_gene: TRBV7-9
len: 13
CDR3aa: CSSSSGGTTEAFF